The 29 T cell receptor beta chains below were found in one sample sequenced in a study of cytomegalovirus exposure and HLA in healthy donors. This table comes from immunoSEQ multiplex PCR, and its TCRdb copy is limited to in-frame clones, with some not included. The table records around 300,000 clones, about nine tenths of them present only once. The specimen was PBMCs. All receptors derive from a woman aged 25 to 39 in good health and CMV-seropositive.

The chain recombines TRBV2 with TRBJ2-3; D remains unclear. This CDR3 has 15 amino acids. The V end was cut by 7 bases, the J end by 3 bases, with 17 bases between. CDR1 is SNHLY, CDR2 FYNNEI, per germline. The CDR3 spells CASTAELIVTDTQYF. The CDR3 DNA is TGTGCCAGCACCGCGGAGCTAATTGTTACAGATACGCAGTATTTT. Looking up the rest from reference TRBV2 and TRBJ2-3 gives the full variable domain: EPEVTQTPSHQVTQMGQEVILRCVPISNHLYFYWYRQILGQKVEFLVSFYNNEISEKSEIFDDQFSVERPDGSNFTLKIRSTKLEDSAMYFCASTAELIVTDTQYFGPGTRLTVL.

V usage is TRBV19 and J usage is TRBJ2-7, with 7 bases lining up with TRBD2. V gave up 4 bases and J gave up 3 bases; unmatched junction bases: 3. The CDR3 is made up of 13 amino acids. Germline CDR1 is LNHDA and CDR2 is SQIVND (reference sequence). CDR3 sequence: CASSNTGGYEQYF. CDR3 bases: TGTGCCAGTAGTAATACGGGGGGCTACGAGCAGTACTTC.

The chain carries TRBV7-9 and TRBJ2-7; TRBD2 might be the D (6 bases). Trimming cost V 3 bases and J 2 bases, with 11 bases left between them. Germline values: CDR1 SEHNR, CDR2 FQNEAQ (reference sequence). The CDR3 is 14 residues long. The CDR3 here is CASSFSSGTYEQYF. In DNA form, the CDR3 reads TGTGCCAGCAGCTTTAGTAGCGGAACCTACGAGCAGTACTTC.

The chain has TRBV6-6 and TRBJ1-1; unclear D gene. V lost 0 bases to trimming and J lost 8 bases, with 7 bases between them. CDR3 length: 12 amino acids. Per the germline V gene, CDR1 is MNHNY and CDR2 is SVGAGI (reference sequence). CDR3 DNA sequence: TGTGCCAGCAGTTACTCAGGTGTAGAAGCTTTCTTT. Its protein is CASSYSGVEAFF.

The chain links TRBV7-8 to TRBJ2-7; 10 bases agree with TRBD2. The V gene end was trimmed by 10 bases and the J gene end by 4 bases; junction bases not matched to a gene: 13. The CDR3 is 15 amino acids. CDR1 SGHVS and CDR2 FQNEAQ come from the germline V gene. CDR3 in amino acids: CATRMGASGSYEQYF. Written as DNA, the CDR3 is TGTGCCACCCGTATGGGGGCTAGCGGGAGTTACGAGCAGTACTTC.

To note about this clone: This same CDR3 is encoded by further DNA sequences in the sample. The CDR3 nucleotides read TGTGCCTGGAGTGTTGCAGGGGAGGCTTTCTTT. It is translated as CAWSVAGEAFF. This chain uses TRBV30 with TRBJ1-1; D might be TRBD1 (6 bases). Trimming cost V 0 bases and J 11 bases, with 10 bases left between them. The CDR3 totals 11 residues. Germline V gene sequence: CDR1 GTSNPN, CDR2 SVGIG (reference sequence).

V and J are TRBV10-2 and TRBJ2-1, with 13 bases lining up with TRBD2. Germline V gene lookup returns CDR1 WSHSY and CDR2 SAAADI. The CDR3 spans 18 residues. Unmatched junction bases numbered 9, after V lost 4 bases and J lost 3 bases. The CDR3 sequence: CASSGVGTSGKFYNEQFF. CDR3 DNA sequence: TGCGCCAGCAGTGGAGTCGGGACTAGCGGGAAATTCTACAATGAGCAGTTCTTC.

V gene TRBV5-1 combines with J gene TRBJ1-1, with 8 bases lining up with TRBD1. V gave up 4 bases and J gave up 4 bases; unmatched junction bases: 6. The CDR3 sequence is 14 residues long. The germline V gene encodes CDR1 SGHRS and CDR2 YFSETQ. The CDR3 loop is CASSTDRVGTEAFF. The CDR3 nucleotides read TGCGCCAGCAGCACGGACAGGGTGGGCACTGAAGCTTTCTTT. Based on the CDR3 plus reference TRBV5-1 and TRBJ1-1, the full variable domain is KAGVTQTPRYLIKTRGQQVTLSCSPISGHRSVSWYQQTPGQGLQFLFEYFSETQRNKGNFPGRFSGRQFSNSRSEMNVSTLELGDSALYLCASSTDRVGTEAFFGQGTRLTVV.

Regarding this clone: The sample has other DNA sequences that encode this CDR3 too. The chain carries TRBV4-3 and TRBJ1-1; 9 bases are shared with TRBD1. Unmatched junction bases numbered 3, after V lost 0 bases and J lost 4 bases. The germline CDR1 and CDR2 sequences are LGHNA and YSLEER. CDR3 size: 15 residues. Written as DNA, the CDR3 is TGCGCCAGCAGCCAAGAGGACAGGGGCGGCACTGAAGCTTTCTTT. Translated: CASSQEDRGGTEAFF.

CDR3 in DNA: TGTGCCAGCAGATCACAGGGGTTTGGAAACACCATATATTTT. Residues: CASRSQGFGNTIYF. This rearrangement joins TRBV28 to TRBJ1-3; 7 bases fit TRBD1. This CDR3 has 14 amino acids. Germline assignment: CDR1 MDHEN and CDR2 SYDVKM. With V trimmed by 6 bases and J by 3 bases, 5 bases remained unmatched.

The chain links TRBV15 to TRBJ2-1, with D possibly being TRBD1 (6 bases). There are 14 residues in the CDR3. CDR1 and CDR2 from the germline V gene are LNHNV and YYDKDF (reference sequence). V lost 8 bases and J lost 1, with 12 bases in between. DNA for the CDR3: TGTGCCACCCGGACAGCTAAATCCTACAATGAGCAGTTCTTC. It yields the protein CATRTAKSYNEQFF.

V gene TRBV2 combines with J gene TRBJ1-1, with D perhaps matching TRBD1 (6 bases). Germline assignment: CDR1 SNHLY and CDR2 FYNNEI. The germline V and J ends were trimmed by 3 bases and 0 bases, with 8 bases remaining between them. The CDR3 consists of 14 residues. CDR3 sequence: CASSDGQMNTEAFF. In DNA, the CDR3 is TGTGCCAGCAGTGATGGACAGATGAACACTGAAGCTTTCTTT.

This clone has more than one count but fewer than ten. The chain combines TRBV7-3 with TRBJ1-1, with D possibly matching TRBD1 (6 bases). The CDR3 runs 14 residues. V was cut by 5 bases and J by 1 base, with 11 bases left in between. Germline CDR1 is SGHTA and CDR2 is FQGTGA. The CDR3 loop reads CASSPGGPNTEAFF. The CDR3 nucleotides are TGTGCCAGCAGCCCGGGGGGGCCGAACACTGAAGCTTTCTTT.

This sequence joins TRBV19 and TRBJ2-7; perhaps TRBD2 as D (5 bases). The CDR3 has 13 amino acids. Trimming took 6 bases from V and 0 from J, leaving 9 bases between them. In germline, CDR1 is LNHDA, CDR2 SQIVND (reference sequence). CDR3 nucleotide sequence: TGTGCCAGTAGCGTTGGGAGCTCCTACGAGCAGTACTTC. Amino acid sequence: CASSVGSSYEQYF.

This chain links TRBV10-3 with TRBJ1-1, with D perhaps matching TRBD1 (6 bases). This CDR3 is built from 14 residues. Trimming removed 5 bases at V and 8 bases at J, with 18 bases between. Germline V gene sequence: CDR1 ENHRY, CDR2 SYGVKD. CDR3 in amino acids: CAISFGQGSAEAFF. For the CDR3, the DNA is TGTGCCATCAGTTTTGGGCAGGGGAGCGCGGAAGCTTTCTTT.

J is TRBJ1-1 and V is TRBV19, with unresolved D. Trimming left V 5 bases short and J 3 bases short, with 4 bases between. Germline lookup yields CDR1 LNHDA and CDR2 SQIVND (reference sequence). There are 11 residues in the CDR3. Here the CDR3 reads CASSWHTEAFF. DNA for the CDR3: TGTGCCAGTAGTTGGCACACTGAAGCTTTCTTT. The full variable domain, its missing parts supplied by reference TRBV19 and TRBJ1-1, is DGGITQSPKYLFRKEGQNVTLSCEQNLNHDAMYWYRQDPGQGLRLIYYSQIVNDFQKGDIAEGYSVSREKKESFPLTVTSAQKNPTAFYLCASSWHTEAFFGQGTRLTVV.

The chain combines TRBV5-4 with TRBJ1-1, with TRBD1 matching 8 bases. This CDR3 comprises 14 residues. Unmatched junction bases numbered 2, after V lost 0 bases and J lost 4 bases. Germline V lookup: CDR1 SGHNT, CDR2 YYREEE (reference sequence). Here the CDR3 reads CASSLGQGTTEAFF. CDR3 nucleotide sequence: TGTGCCAGCAGCTTGGGACAGGGGACCACTGAAGCTTTCTTT.

This sequence joins TRBV30 and TRBJ1-4; the match to TRBD1 covers 10 bases. Unmatched junction bases numbered 1, after V lost 1 base and J lost 5 bases. CDR1 GTSNPN and CDR2 SVGIG come from the germline V gene (reference sequence). The CDR3 extends over 14 amino acids. For the CDR3, the DNA is TGTGCCTGGAGTGAGGGACAGGGGAATGAAAAACTGTTTTTT. As protein: CAWSEGQGNEKLFF.

The chain uses TRBV7-6 and TRBJ1-5, with D unclear. This CDR3 is 14 amino acids long. Germline V CDR1 and CDR2: SGHVS, FNYEAQ. V shed 1 base and J shed 4 bases, with 8 bases lying between them. CDR3 amino acids: CASSLGGTNQPQHF. The CDR3 coding sequence is TGTGCCAGCAGCTTAGGGGGTACTAATCAGCCCCAGCATTTT.

The chain links TRBV19 to TRBJ1-3, with D unclear. Germline CDR1 is LNHDA and CDR2 is SQIVND (reference sequence). This CDR3 spans 16 amino acids. Trimming cost V 3 bases and J 0 bases, with 12 bases left between them. CDR3 sequence reads: CASSMVGADSGNTIYF. Here the CDR3 DNA reads TGTGCCAGTAGTATGGTTGGCGCGGACTCTGGAAACACCATATATTTT.

The chain is built from TRBV5-4 and TRBJ2-5, with a weak D call TRBD2 (7 bases). The CDR3 is 16 residues long. Germline CDR1 and CDR2: SGHNT and YYREEE (reference sequence). Deletions cut 4 bases from V and 2 bases from J, with 18 bases between. The CDR3 nucleotides are TGTGCCAGCAGCCCTAGGGGGGGAGGGAGTCAAGAGACCCAGTACTTC. Translated, it gives CASSPRGGGSQETQYF.

DNA of the CDR3: TGTGCCAGCAGTCGGGACCTGGCAGAGCAGCCCCAGCATTTT. It is translated as CASSRDLAEQPQHF. The chain recombines TRBV27 with TRBJ1-5; possibly TRBD1 for D (5 bases). The CDR3 totals 14 residues. CDR1 and CDR2 (germline): MNHEY, SMNVEV (reference sequence). The V gene lost 5 bases and the J gene lost 7 bases, with 15 bases spanning the gap.

The chain uses TRBV7-2 and TRBJ1-5; no firm D call. The germline V and J ends were trimmed by 3 bases and 4 bases, with 4 bases remaining between them. The length of the CDR3 is 12 residues. In germline, CDR1 is SGHTA, CDR2 FQGNSA. The CDR3 DNA is TGTGCCAGCAGCTTGGCAAATCAGCCCCAGCATTTT. It specifies CASSLANQPQHF.

Here the CDR3 reads CASSDGGAYEQYF. CDR3 nucleotide sequence: TGTGCCAGCAGTGACGGGGGAGCCTACGAGCAGTACTTC. The V gene is TRBV2, the J gene TRBJ2-7, with D perhaps TRBD2 (6 bases). This CDR3 region has 13 residues. The V gene's germline CDR1 is SNHLY and CDR2 FYNNEI. Trimming took off 3 bases at V and 2 bases at J, with 8 bases between the two ends.

The chain carries TRBV5-6 and TRBJ2-2; D might be TRBD2 (6 bases). The V gene's germline CDR1 is SGHDT and CDR2 YYEEEE. Trimming pared 1 base from V and 8 bases from J, leaving 15 bases between. The CDR3 loop spans 15 amino acids. The CDR3 DNA is TGTGCCAGCAGCTTGTTAACGGGAGTAGGTGGGGAGCTGTTTTTT. This encodes CASSLLTGVGGELFF.

This clone came up once. The V and J genes are TRBV5-5 and TRBJ2-7; 8 nucleotides match TRBD2. V lost 5 bases and J lost 3; bases outside the gene matches: 10. The CDR3 is 15 residues long. The V gene's germline CDR1 is SGHKS and CDR2 YYEKEE (reference sequence). DNA for the CDR3: TGTGCCAGCAGGCTGACTAGCGACTTGCTCTACGAGCAGTACTTC. The encoded protein is CASRLTSDLLYEQYF.

V gene TRBV27 combines with J gene TRBJ1-5, with TRBD1 as a possible D gene (5 bases). The V gene lost 3 bases and the J gene lost 7 bases, with 10 bases spanning the gap. The CDR3 has 13 amino acids. Germline V gene data show CDR1 as MNHEY and CDR2 as SMNVEV (reference sequence). The CDR3 nucleotides are TGTGCCAGCAGTTTTGGGGCTTTACAGCCCCAGCATTTT. Its protein is CASSFGALQPQHF.

The chain uses TRBV9 and TRBJ1-4; 9 nucleotides agree with TRBD1. The CDR3 is 13 residues long. The germline gives CDR1 SGDLS, CDR2 YYNGEE. The V segment lost 0 bases and the J segment 14 bases; nucleotides outside the gene matches: 5. The CDR3 spells CASSVEQGAPLFF. CDR3 nucleotide sequence: TGTGCCAGCAGCGTAGAACAGGGGGCTCCTCTGTTTTTT.

The J gene is TRBJ2-1, the V gene TRBV27; 11 positions agree with TRBD2. V lost 0 bases and J lost 7; bases outside the gene matches: 11. CDR1 and CDR2 from the germline V gene are MNHEY and SMNVEV (reference sequence). The CDR3 loop spans 18 amino acids. CDR3 nucleotide sequence: TGTGCCAGCAGTTTATCGTCATTGAGACTAGCGGGGTGGAATGAGCAGTTCTTC. Protein product: CASSLSSLRLAGWNEQFF.